The sequence of this T cell receptor beta chain was determined in a study of blood T cell repertoires in COVID-19 (dated by TCRdb to between 2020 and 2021). In the study overall: Collaborator samples came from the United States, Italy and Spain and covered acute and convalescent phases of COVID-19. The prospective study material was composed of cDNA or gDNA derived from T cells, B-cell-depleted T cells, or PBMCs. The dataset comprised deeply sampled blood TCRbeta repertoires from subjects exposed to, actively infected with, or recovered from COVID-19. The repertoires were released in a freely available public database meant as a resource for research on the immune response to SARS-CoV-2. Samples were obtained from the ongoing ImmuneRACE study (first 160 participants) and from some 1,300 subjects provided by 6 global collaborators. Nearly every sample came with metadata listing a de-identified subject ID, COVID-19 status, age in years and sex. Where HLA class I and class II types were available, the types were taken from metadata supplied by the sample provider, not from assay-based typing. What the work shows at the level of the full study, not this receptor alone: The amount of clinical and demographic metadata varied by source and participant and was provided uncurated.

The CDR3 spans 17 residues, from the cysteine through the phenylalanine. The only DNA kept is the CDR3, 51 bases in frame from the first base. CDR1 and CDR2 are drawn from the germline V gene: MGHRA, YSYEKL. Deletion took 2 bases off V and 1 base off J, with a span of 18 bases between the germline ends. About this clone itself: Its recognized antigen is unknown. Per-nucleotide qualities are absent, and no much larger clonotype sits a single base away.

Whole blood was collected in K2EDTA tubes by collaborating institutions according to the institutions' own protocols. Collaborator samples were shipped for TCRbeta analysis as frozen whole blood, isolated PBMCs, or DNA extracted from either sample type. TCRbeta CDR3 regions were amplified from genomic DNA by means of the immunoSEQ Assay, a bias-controlled multiplex PCR. The original methods were these. Within the assay, amplification of reference gene primers was used to estimate how many nucleated cells each sample contained. To quantify the absolute abundance of each unique TCRbeta CDR3 rearrangement, sequence reads were collapsed and filtered. Productive Simpson clonality was computed per sample as the square root of Simpson's diversity index over productive rearrangements. TCRdb took this table from immuneACCESS and kept in-frame rearrangements with V and J called. Such tables lack part of the clones; where checked against another copy, unresolved V genes explain under half of the gap, and the rest is unexplained. V and J calls plus clone size are reproduced from that table; the DNA served to infer D and trimming. Counted in this sample were 50,000 to 70,000 clones; around 78% of them appeared once. The ten largest clones represent around 5.1% of the sample.

The receptor was derived from a human donor in a cohort sampled during active COVID-19. The V gene is TRBV4-1 and the J gene is TRBJ2-7; the D gene is perhaps TRBD1, on 6 matching bases. The sequenced material came from peripheral blood. The bases are TGCGCCAGCAGCCAAAATTTGGATATAGGGGGTTCCTACGAGCAGTACTTC. Its translation reads: CASSQNLDIGGSYEQYF.